The T cell receptor beta chain under discussion was sequenced for a study of CD8+ T cells in alopecia areata. Looking at the study overall: Treated patients took oral tofacitinib at 5 to 10 mg twice daily. Study results and limitations: Tofacitinib significantly brought down scalp clonality and expanded CD8+ clones among top 100.

This clone was counted only a few times. Its matching antigen is unknown. Treatment: oral pan-JAK inhibitor, 5-10 mg twice daily. Lesional scalp punch biopsies and peripheral blood were collected from alopecia areata patients. V lost 3 bases, J lost 5 bases, and 8 bases lay in between. The CDR3 runs 13 residues. In germline, CDR1 is SGHTA, CDR2 FQGNSA. RNA was isolated and reverse transcribed to cDNA, the sequencing template. Some clones are missing from TCRdb's copy, which holds only in-frame ones; the method was immunoSEQ multiplex PCR. The sample consists of about 190,000 clones, 64% of them appearing once.

This specimen consisted of CD4+ T cells sorted from blood, obtained at week 4, from a patient treated with tofacitinib. The TCR was taken from a human donor with alopecia areata. This chain uses TRBV7-2 with TRBJ2-1; D not certain. The CDR3: CASSFLGNNEQFF. DNA for the CDR3: TGTGCCAGCAGCTTTCTGGGGAACAATGAGCAGTTCTTC.